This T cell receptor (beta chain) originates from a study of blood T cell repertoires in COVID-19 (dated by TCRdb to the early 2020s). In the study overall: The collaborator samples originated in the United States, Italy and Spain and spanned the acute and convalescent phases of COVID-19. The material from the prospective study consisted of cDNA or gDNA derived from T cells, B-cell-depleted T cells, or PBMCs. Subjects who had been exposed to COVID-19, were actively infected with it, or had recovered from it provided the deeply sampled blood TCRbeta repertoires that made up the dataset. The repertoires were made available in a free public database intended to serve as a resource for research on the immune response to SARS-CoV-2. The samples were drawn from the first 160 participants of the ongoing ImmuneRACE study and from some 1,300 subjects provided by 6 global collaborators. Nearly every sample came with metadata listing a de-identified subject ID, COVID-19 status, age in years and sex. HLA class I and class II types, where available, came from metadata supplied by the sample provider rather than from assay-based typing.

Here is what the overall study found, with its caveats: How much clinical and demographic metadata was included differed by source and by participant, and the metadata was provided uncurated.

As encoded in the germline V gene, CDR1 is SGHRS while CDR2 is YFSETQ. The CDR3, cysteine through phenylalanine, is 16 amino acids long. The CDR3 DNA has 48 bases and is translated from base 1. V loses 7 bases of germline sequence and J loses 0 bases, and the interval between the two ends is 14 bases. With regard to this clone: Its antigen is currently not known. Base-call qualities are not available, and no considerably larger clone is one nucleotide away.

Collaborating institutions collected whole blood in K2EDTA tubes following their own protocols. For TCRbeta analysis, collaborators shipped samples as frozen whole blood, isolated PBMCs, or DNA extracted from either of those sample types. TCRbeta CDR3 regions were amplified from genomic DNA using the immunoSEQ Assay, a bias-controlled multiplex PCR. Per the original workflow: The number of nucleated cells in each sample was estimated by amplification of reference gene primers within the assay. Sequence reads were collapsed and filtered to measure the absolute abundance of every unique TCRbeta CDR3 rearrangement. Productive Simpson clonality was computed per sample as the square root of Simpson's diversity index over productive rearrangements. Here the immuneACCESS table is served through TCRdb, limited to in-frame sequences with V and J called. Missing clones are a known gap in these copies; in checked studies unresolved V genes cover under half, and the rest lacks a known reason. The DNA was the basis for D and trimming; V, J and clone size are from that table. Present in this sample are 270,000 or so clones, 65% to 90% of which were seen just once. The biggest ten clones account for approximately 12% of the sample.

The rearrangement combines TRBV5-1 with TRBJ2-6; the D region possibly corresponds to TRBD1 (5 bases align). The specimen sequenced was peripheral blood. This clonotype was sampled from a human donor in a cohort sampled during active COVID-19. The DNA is TGCGCCAGCGCCAGGACACCCGACTCTGGGGCCAACGTCCTGACTTTC. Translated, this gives CASARTPDSGANVLTF.